This TCR beta chain was observed in a study of cytomegalovirus exposure and HLA in healthy donors. Findings of the study overall: Earlier analysis found most TCR beta V segments productive about 87% or about 30% of the time. Specificity of a few CMV-associated chains for CMV antigens was verified in vitro.

A multiplex PCR was run with 60 Vbeta primers and 13 Jbeta primers. Clones were sequenced by immunoSEQ multiplex PCR, and TCRdb holds only the in-frame ones, with some missing. The table has 120,000 or so clones, about 80% seen once. A note on this clone: The antigen is undetermined.

Sequences were obtained from PBMCs. The sequence was collected from a man aged 30 to 39 in good health and CMV-seropositive.

The CDR3: CASARTVGGGWETQYF. CDR3 nucleotide sequence: TGTGCCAGCGCCCGGACAGTGGGGGGAGGGTGGGAGACCCAGTACTTC. The V call is TRBV27, the J call TRBJ2-5; TRBD2 is a possible D gene (7 bases). CDR1 and CDR2 (germline): MNHEY, SMNVEV (reference sequence). The CDR3 consists of 16 residues. V gave up 8 bases and J gave up 5 bases, with 24 bases separating them.